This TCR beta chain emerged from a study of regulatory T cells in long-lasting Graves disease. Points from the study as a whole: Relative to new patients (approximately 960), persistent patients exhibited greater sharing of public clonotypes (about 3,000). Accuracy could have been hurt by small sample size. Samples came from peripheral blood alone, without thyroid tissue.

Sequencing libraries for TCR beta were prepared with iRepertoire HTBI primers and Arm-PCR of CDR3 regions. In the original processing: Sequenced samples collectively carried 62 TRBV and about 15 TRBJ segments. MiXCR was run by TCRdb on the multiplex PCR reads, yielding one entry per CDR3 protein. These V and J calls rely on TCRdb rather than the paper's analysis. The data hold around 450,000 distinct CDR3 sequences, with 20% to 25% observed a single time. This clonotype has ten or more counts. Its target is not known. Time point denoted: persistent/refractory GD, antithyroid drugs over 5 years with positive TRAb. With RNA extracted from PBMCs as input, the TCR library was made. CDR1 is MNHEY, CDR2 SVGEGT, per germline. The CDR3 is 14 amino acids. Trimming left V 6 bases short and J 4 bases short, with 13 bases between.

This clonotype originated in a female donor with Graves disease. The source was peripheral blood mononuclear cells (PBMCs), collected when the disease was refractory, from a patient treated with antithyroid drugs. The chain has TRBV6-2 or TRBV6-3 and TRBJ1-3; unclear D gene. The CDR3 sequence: CASRLSFGGNTIYF. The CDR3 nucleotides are TGTGCCAGCAGGCTCTCGTTCGGCGGAAACACCATATATTTT.